One sample yielded the 14 T cell receptor beta chains listed below, sequenced in a study of OX40 agonist ivuxolimab in advanced cancers. TCRdb's table, derived via immunoSEQ multiplex PCR, lists solely in-frame clones and lacks some. Among roughly 88,000 clones listed, more than 70% were seen once. The sequencing used CD4+ or CD8+ T cells sorted from blood, collected in a trial of the OX40 agonist ivuxolimab. The receptor source for this set is an adult with an advanced solid tumor such as melanoma, head and neck, liver or kidney cancer.

The rearrangement joins TRBV6-1 to TRBJ1-1, with 7 bases that match TRBD1. J lost 0 bases, V lost 5 bases, and 3 bases had no gene match. CDR1 MNHNS and CDR2 SASEGT come from the germline V gene. The CDR3 length is 14 residues. Here the CDR3 DNA reads TGTGCCAGCAGTTTAGACAGGGTGAACACTGAAGCTTTCTTT. Translating gives CASSLDRVNTEAFF.

The chain employs TRBV9 and TRBJ2-3; D not certain. V dropped 4 bases and J dropped 4 bases, with 10 bases sitting between them. CDR1 and CDR2 (germline): SGDLS, YYNGEE. The CDR3 has 13 amino acids. The CDR3 coding sequence is TGTGCCAGCAGCTTTCAAGGTGCAGATACGCAGTATTTT. Translating gives CASSFQGADTQYF.

The chain recombines TRBV27 with TRBJ2-1, with 8 bases lining up with TRBD1. Germline assignment: CDR1 MNHEY and CDR2 SMNVEV (reference sequence). This CDR3 is built from 14 residues. J lost 6 bases, V lost 3 bases, and 4 bases had no gene match. In DNA, the CDR3 is TGTGCCAGCAGTTTCGGACAGGGCGCCAATGAGCAGTTCTTC. This translates into CASSFGQGANEQFF.

To note about this clone: At one boundary the junction diverges from the germline segment, which might be a read error. J is TRBJ2-5 and V is TRBV5-1; maybe TRBD2 (6 bases). Germline V gene sequence: CDR1 SGHRS, CDR2 YFSETQ. This CDR3 has 15 amino acids. The CDR3: CASSLRRGNQEIQYF. CDR3 sequence (DNA): TGCGCCAGCAGCTTGAGACGCGGGAACCAAGAGATCCAGTACTTC.

This clone was detected only once. V is TRBV28 and J is TRBJ1-2; D ambiguous. V was cut by 6 bases and J by 4 bases, with 9 bases left in between. Germline CDR1 and CDR2: MDHEN and SYDVKM. The CDR3 covers 12 residues. Written as DNA, the CDR3 is TGTGCCAGCAGCCAACTGAGCTATGGCTACACCTTC. Amino acid sequence: CASSQLSYGYTF.

The rearrangement joins TRBV28 to TRBJ1-5; D might be TRBD1 (5 bases). V lost 2 bases and J 4 bases, leaving 15 bases between the germline ends. Germline V gene sequence: CDR1 MDHEN, CDR2 SYDVKM. The CDR3 totals 16 residues. In nucleotides, the CDR3 is TGTGCCAGCAGTTTAACGACAGCTACTCGTAATCAGCCCCAGCATTTT. Translation gives CASSLTTATRNQPQHF.

At least ten counts were recorded for this clone. J is TRBJ2-1 and V is TRBV7-6, with a weak D call TRBD2 (6 bases). V dropped 7 bases and J dropped 7 bases, with 14 bases sitting between them. In germline, CDR1 is SGHVS, CDR2 FNYEAQ. The CDR3 is made up of 13 amino acids. CDR3 sequence reads: CASTEAGPNEQFF. CDR3 nucleotide sequence: TGTGCCAGCACCGAGGCGGGGCCGAATGAGCAGTTCTTC.

This clone was counted only a few times. The genes are TRBV2 and TRBJ1-2; TRBD1 is a possible D gene (5 bases). Germline CDR1 is SNHLY and CDR2 is FYNNEI. The CDR3 is 13 amino acids. The V end was cut by 4 bases, the J end by 8 bases, with 14 bases between. The CDR3: CASSAWGYEGYTF. In DNA form, the CDR3 reads TGTGCCAGCAGTGCTTGGGGGTATGAGGGCTACACCTTC.

The V call is TRBV27, the J call TRBJ2-1; tentatively, D is TRBD1 (6 bases). Trimming took 10 bases from V and 7 from J, leaving 20 bases between them. CDR1 MNHEY and CDR2 SMNVEV come from the germline V gene (reference sequence). CDR3 length: 14 residues. The CDR3 protein is CATRTGVRGNEQFF. As DNA, the CDR3 is TGTGCCACCCGGACCGGGGTTAGGGGGAATGAGCAGTTCTTC.

The chain recombines TRBV9 with TRBJ1-2; 8 positions agree with TRBD1. Germline values: CDR1 SGDLS, CDR2 YYNGEE. The CDR3 runs to 14 residues. V lost 4 bases, J lost 6 bases, and 8 bases stayed unmatched. The DNA for the CDR3 is TGTGCCAGCAGCCCCACCGGGACAGGAGATGGCTACACCTTC. Its translation: CASSPTGTGDGYTF.

This chain joins TRBV27 and TRBJ2-1, with 8 bases matching TRBD2. CDR1 MNHEY and CDR2 SMNVEV come from the germline V gene (reference sequence). The CDR3 is made up of 12 amino acids. V dropped 3 bases and J dropped 15; count of bases not matched to a gene: 7. This chain's CDR3 is CASSLGTRFPFF. The DNA of the CDR3 is TGTGCCAGCAGTTTGGGGACTAGGTTTCCGTTCTTC.

CDR3 DNA sequence: TGCGCCAGCAGCGGGACGGTCTACAATGAGCAGTTCTTC. It translates to CASSGTVYNEQFF. This rearrangement joins TRBV5-1 to TRBJ2-1; the D call may be TRBD1 or TRBD2 (5 bases each). Germline V CDR1 and CDR2: SGHRS, YFSETQ. The CDR3 is 13 amino acids. V lost 4 bases, J lost 3 bases, and 8 bases lay in between. Complete variable domain (other parts from reference TRBV5-1 and TRBJ2-1): KAGVTQTPRYLIKTRGQQVTLSCSPISGHRSVSWYQQTPGQGLQFLFEYFSETQRNKGNFPGRFSGRQFSNSRSEMNVSTLELGDSALYLCASSGTVYNEQFFGPGTRLTVL.

This chain links TRBV10-3 with TRBJ2-7; 9 bases agree with TRBD1. Germline CDR1 and CDR2: ENHRY and SYGVKD. The CDR3 sequence is 13 residues long. J gave up 7 bases and V 7 bases, and 8 bases lay outside the gene matches. This chain's CDR3 is CAITGDREGEQYF. CDR3 DNA: TGTGCCATCACCGGGGACAGGGAAGGTGAGCAGTACTTC.

The chain is built from TRBV5-1 and TRBJ1-1; 8 bases line up with TRBD1. The germline gives CDR1 SGHRS, CDR2 YFSETQ. The CDR3 has 15 amino acids. V lost 4 bases to trimming and J lost 1 base; unmatched junction nucleotides: 6. The CDR3 bases are TGCGCCAGCAGCCATACGGGGACAGGGAACACTGAAGCTTTCTTT. Protein sequence: CASSHTGTGNTEAFF. Full variable domain (rest looked up from reference TRBV5-1 and TRBJ1-1): KAGVTQTPRYLIKTRGQQVTLSCSPISGHRSVSWYQQTPGQGLQFLFEYFSETQRNKGNFPGRFSGRQFSNSRSEMNVSTLELGDSALYLCASSHTGTGNTEAFFGQGTRLTVV.